Presented here are 20 T cell receptor beta chains from one specimen sequenced in a study of CD8+ T cells in alopecia areata. TCR sequencing used cDNA made by reverse transcription of extracted RNA. Sequenced by immunoSEQ multiplex PCR; TCRdb stores in-frame clones only, minus some. The sample carries about 200,000 clones, 64% recorded once. The treatment was: oral pan-JAK inhibitor, 5-10 mg twice daily. Here the sequenced sample was CD4+ T cells sorted from blood, taken at week 4, from a patient treated with tofacitinib. The source is a human donor with alopecia areata.

The chain carries TRBV18 and TRBJ2-5, with D possibly being TRBD1 or TRBD2 (5 bases each). From germline, CDR1 is KGHSH and CDR2 LQKENI. The CDR3 loop spans 14 amino acids. The ends were cut back, 3 bases at V and 2 bases at J, with 10 bases in the middle. The CDR3 DNA sequence: TGTGCCAGCTCACCCGGGACGCGGCAAGAGACCCAGTACTTC. This gives the protein CASSPGTRQETQYF. The whole variable domain, remainder taken from reference TRBV18 and TRBJ2-5, is NAGVMQNPRHLVRRRGQEARLRCSPMKGHSHVYWYRQLPEEGLKFMVYLQKENIIDESGMPKERFSAEFPKEGPSILRIQQVVRGDSAAYFCASSPGTRQETQYFGPGTRLLVL.

The rearrangement uses TRBV4-1 and TRBJ1-1; D not certain. Germline V gene sequence: CDR1 MGHRA, CDR2 YSYEKL. With 0 bases removed from V and 10 bases from J, the gap between germline ends came to 12 bases. CDR3 length: 13 residues. This CDR3 is CASSQDRLRVAFF. CDR3 bases: TGCGCCAGCAGCCAAGATCGGCTGCGGGTAGCTTTCTTT.

V gene TRBV29-1 combines with J gene TRBJ1-4; 8 positions match TRBD1. CDR1 is SQVTM and CDR2 is ANQGSEA in the germline V gene. Trimming removed 4 bases from V and 5 bases from J; junction bases left unmatched: 6. This CDR3 spans 14 amino acids. The CDR3 region has the DNA TGCAGCGTTGTTCTTGGGACAGGCAATGAAAAACTGTTTTTT. The encoded protein is CSVVLGTGNEKLFF.

J is TRBJ1-1 and V is TRBV4-1, with D maybe TRBD1 (5 bases). The CDR3 has 18 residues. Between the trimmed V and J ends, which lost 0 bases and 0 bases, there was a span of 17 bases. The germline gives CDR1 MGHRA, CDR2 YSYEKL. CDR3 in amino acids: CASSQDLEGRGMNTEAFF. CDR3 nucleotide sequence: TGCGCCAGCAGCCAAGATTTGGAGGGGCGGGGGATGAACACTGAAGCTTTCTTT.

V and J are TRBV9 and TRBJ1-2; D remains ambiguous. The CDR3 runs to 14 residues. V was pared by 0 bases and J by 3 bases, with 9 bases between. The germline CDR1 and CDR2 sequences are SGDLS and YYNGEE. The CDR3 DNA is TGTGCCAGCAGCGTAGGGCAGCCCGACTATGGCTACACCTTC. Protein: CASSVGQPDYGYTF.

The V and J genes are TRBV7-2 and TRBJ1-4; the match to TRBD1 covers 8 bases. The CDR3 consists of 14 residues. The V gene end was trimmed by 4 bases and the J gene end by 3 bases; junction bases not matched to a gene: 1. Germline CDR1 reads SGHTA; CDR2 reads FQGNSA. The CDR3, as DNA: TGTGCCAGCAGCTCGACAGGGGCTAATGAAAAACTGTTTTTT. As protein: CASSSTGANEKLFF.

This rearrangement joins TRBV11-2 to TRBJ1-1; no definite D call. This CDR3 is built from 13 residues. Germline V gene sequence: CDR1 SGHAT, CDR2 FQNNGV. Trimming left V 3 bases short and J 0 bases short, with 5 bases between. The CDR3 sequence: CASSFAMNTEAFF. In nucleotides, the CDR3 is TGTGCCAGCAGCTTTGCCATGAACACTGAAGCTTTCTTT.

The CDR3 here is CAWSFPLAARTDTQYF. The DNA for the CDR3 is TGTGCCTGGAGCTTTCCCCTAGCGGCGCGCACAGATACGCAGTATTTT. The rearrangement links TRBV30 to TRBJ2-3, with TRBD2 matching over 7 bases. The CDR3 contains 16 residues. Per the germline V gene, CDR1 is GTSNPN and CDR2 is SVGIG (reference sequence). The trim removed 3 bases at V and 1 base at J, leaving 10 bases unmatched.

The chain is built from TRBV7-9 and TRBJ1-2, with 12 bases lining up with TRBD1. The CDR3 is 19 residues long. Unmatched junction bases numbered 18, after V lost 5 bases and J lost 5 bases. The V gene's germline CDR1 is SEHNR and CDR2 FQNEAQ (reference sequence). In nucleotides, the CDR3 is TGTGCCAGCAGCCCCCCCCTCGGGACAGGGGGCGCGCCGTTTTATGGCTACACCTTC. The encoded protein is CASSPPLGTGGAPFYGYTF. Full variable domain (rest looked up from reference TRBV7-9 and TRBJ1-2): DTGVSQNPRHKITKRGQNVTFRCDPISEHNRLYWYRQTLGQGPEFLTYFQNEAQLEKSRLLSDRFSAERPKGSFSTLEIQRTEQGDSAMYLCASSPPLGTGGAPFYGYTFGSGTRLTVV.

Only a few counts were recorded for this clone. The V and J genes are TRBV29-1 and TRBJ1-1; 11 bases are shared with TRBD1. The junction had 5 bases not matched to a gene; V was cut back by 7 bases and J by 4 bases. Germline lookup yields CDR1 SQVTM and CDR2 ANQGSEA. The CDR3 has 13 amino acids. In DNA, the CDR3 is TGCAGCGCCGGACAGGGGGCCGTCACTGAAGCTTTCTTT. Its translation: CSAGQGAVTEAFF.

The chain employs TRBV29-1 and TRBJ1-4; D remains unclear. V lost 4 bases and J lost 0, with 6 bases in between. CDR1 SQVTM and CDR2 ANQGSEA come from the germline V gene. The CDR3 spans 13 residues. The CDR3 DNA is TGCAGCGTTGCAGTTTCAACTAATGAAAAACTGTTTTTT. Its translation is CSVAVSTNEKLFF.

CDR3 in DNA: TGTGCCATCAGTGAGTCGAGGGCTAGCACAGAGACCCAGTACTTC. Amino acid sequence: CAISESRASTETQYF. The chain combines TRBV10-3 with TRBJ2-5; D is possibly TRBD2 (5 bases). Trimming removed 0 bases at V and 4 bases at J, with 12 bases between. The CDR3 runs 15 residues. Germline CDR1 reads ENHRY; CDR2 reads SYGVKD.

For this clone: The sample has other DNA sequences that encode this CDR3 too. This chain joins TRBV6-5 and TRBJ2-7; a possible D gene is TRBD2 (5 bases). The CDR3 is 13 amino acids. Trimming cost V 2 bases and J 1 base, with 6 bases left between them. Germline V lookup: CDR1 MNHEY, CDR2 SVGAGI. The CDR3 DNA is TGTGCCAGCAGTTACCGGGGATCCTACGAGCAGTACTTC. This codes for CASSYRGSYEQYF.

This clone was seen a handful of times. The V and J genes are TRBV29-1 and TRBJ2-1; D tentatively reads TRBD1 or TRBD2 (6 bases each). Germline-derived CDR1 and CDR2 are SQVTM and ANQGSEA. V lost 8 bases to trimming and J lost 8 bases, with 22 bases between them. This CDR3 is built from 14 residues. Written as DNA, the CDR3 is TGCAGCTCAACAGGGCAGCACGGGGGTGATGAGCAGTTCTTC. Its protein is CSSTGQHGGDEQFF.

This rearrangement joins TRBV30 to TRBJ2-5, with 9 bases matching TRBD1. The DNA end is more similar to TRBJ2-7, so the J call may be wrong. Germline values: CDR1 GTSNPN, CDR2 SVGIG (reference sequence). This CDR3 contains 13 residues. The CDR3 protein is CAGTRDREDEQYF. CDR3 coding DNA: TGTGCCGGGACGCGGGACAGGGAAGACGAGCAGTACTTC.

This sequence joins TRBV7-9 and TRBJ2-5; 12 bases fit TRBD2. The CDR3 sequence is 15 residues long. Germline CDR1 and CDR2: SEHNR and FQNEAQ (reference sequence). V shed 5 bases and J 2 bases; nucleotides not matched to a gene: 3. As DNA, the CDR3 is TGTGCCAGCAGCGCCCTAGCGGGGGGGCAAGAGACCCAGTACTTC. Protein: CASSALAGGQETQYF.

The count of this clone is one. The V call is TRBV2, the J call TRBJ1-2, with 7 bases that match TRBD1. V lost 1 base, J lost 5 bases, and 4 bases stayed unmatched. The CDR3 totals 14 residues. Germline CDR1 SNHLY, CDR2 FYNNEI. CDR3 bases: TGTGCCAGCAGTGAAGAGGGACAGAAGTATGGCTACACCTTC. Encoded protein: CASSEEGQKYGYTF.

This clone was observed a handful of times. The V gene is TRBV2, the J gene TRBJ1-6; D is unclear. CDR3 length equals 13 residues. The V gene lost 7 bases and the J gene lost 7 bases, with 11 bases spanning the gap. The germline gives CDR1 SNHLY, CDR2 FYNNEI. The DNA of the CDR3 is TGTGCCAGCACGGGATCGACAAATTCACCCCTCCACTTT. It specifies CASTGSTNSPLHF.

The chain is built from TRBV10-3 and TRBJ2-7; 10 bases line up with TRBD1. V lost 2 bases and J lost 5; bases outside the gene matches: 6. The CDR3 extends over 15 amino acids. Germline V CDR1 and CDR2: ENHRY, SYGVKD. Written as DNA, the CDR3 is TGTGCCATCAGTGAGGGGGACAGGGGTTACGACGAGCAGTACTTC. It specifies CAISEGDRGYDEQYF.

This sequence joins TRBV5-1 and TRBJ2-5, with D possibly being TRBD1 or TRBD2 (6 bases each). The CDR3 loop spans 14 amino acids. V lost 4 bases and J lost 2, with 12 bases in between. Germline-derived CDR1 and CDR2 are SGHRS and YFSETQ. In nucleotides, the CDR3 is TGCGCCAGCAGCCTCCGGGGGCAGCAAGAGACCCAGTACTTC. It yields the protein CASSLRGQQETQYF.